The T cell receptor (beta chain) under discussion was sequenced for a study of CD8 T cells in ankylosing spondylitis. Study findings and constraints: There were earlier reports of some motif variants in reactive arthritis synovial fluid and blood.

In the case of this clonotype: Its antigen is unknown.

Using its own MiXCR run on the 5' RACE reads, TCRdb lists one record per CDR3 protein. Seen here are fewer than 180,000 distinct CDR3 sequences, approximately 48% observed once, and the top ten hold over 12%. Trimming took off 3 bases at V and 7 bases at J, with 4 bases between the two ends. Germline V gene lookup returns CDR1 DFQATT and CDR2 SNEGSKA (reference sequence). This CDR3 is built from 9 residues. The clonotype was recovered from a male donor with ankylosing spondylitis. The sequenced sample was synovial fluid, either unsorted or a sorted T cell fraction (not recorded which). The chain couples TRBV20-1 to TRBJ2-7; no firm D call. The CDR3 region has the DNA TGCAGTGCTAGTAGGGAGCAGTACTTC. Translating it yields CSASREQYF.